The 14 T cell receptor beta chains below come from one sample, sequenced in a study of blood T cell repertoires in COVID-19. Assay used: immunoSEQ multiplex PCR; TCRdb lists only in-frame clones, some missing. Of over 250,000 clones listed, 88% were seen once; the top ten hold around 9.6%. The sequencing input was peripheral blood. The source is a woman in her seventies with COVID-19, enrolled during active disease.

The CDR3 region is CASSLSGVIPSPLHF. As DNA, the CDR3 is TGTGCCAGCAGTTTATCGGGAGTGATACCATCACCCCTCCACTTT. This chain joins TRBV27 and TRBJ1-6; D is unresolved. Deletions cut 0 bases from V and 10 bases from J, with 13 bases between. Germline V lookup: CDR1 MNHEY, CDR2 SMNVEV (reference sequence). The CDR3 loop spans 15 amino acids.

CDR3 in DNA: TGTGCCAGCACCCGAGGGGGGGTAGGGAATCCAGAGAACTATGGCTACACCTTC. The encoded protein is CASTRGGVGNPENYGYTF. The gene calls are TRBV7-8 and TRBJ1-2, with D perhaps TRBD1 (6 bases). The CDR3 is 18 amino acids. Trimming stripped 7 bases from V and 2 bases from J, with 26 bases between. Germline-derived CDR1 and CDR2 are SGHVS and FQNEAQ.

J is TRBJ1-5 and V is TRBV28; D possibly corresponds to TRBD1 (6 bases). Deletions cut 11 bases from V and 7 bases from J, with 15 bases between. Germline-derived CDR1 and CDR2 are MDHEN and SYDVKM. The CDR3 spans 12 residues. The CDR3 sequence is CAETGYGQPQHF. CDR3 DNA sequence: TGTGCCGAAACAGGGTACGGGCAGCCCCAGCATTTT.

The rearrangement uses TRBV6-5 and TRBJ1-4, with unresolved D. The CDR3 extends over 15 amino acids. CDR1 is MNHEY and CDR2 is SVGAGI in the germline V gene. Between the trimmed V and J ends, which lost 6 bases and 0 bases, there was a span of 11 bases. The CDR3 here is CASRGYQATNEKLFF. DNA of the CDR3: TGTGCCAGCAGGGGCTACCAAGCAACTAATGAAAAACTGTTTTTT.

This clone was observed a few times. This chain uses TRBV29-1 with TRBJ1-1, with a tentative D call TRBD1 (6 bases). Trimming shortened V by 4 bases and J by 4 bases, and 13 bases separated the two germline ends. Germline V lookup: CDR1 SQVTM, CDR2 ANQGSEA. The CDR3 is made up of 13 amino acids. The CDR3 DNA reads as TGCAGCGTTGGTAAGGGGGTAGTCACTGAAGCTTTCTTT. Protein sequence: CSVGKGVVTEAFF.

The chain joins TRBV3-1 (or the pseudogene TRBV3-2) to TRBJ2-5; perhaps TRBD1 as D (5 bases). In germline, CDR1 is LGHDT, CDR2 YNNKEL (reference sequence). The CDR3 runs 14 residues. V shed 0 bases and J shed 7 bases, with 12 bases lying between them. The CDR3 reads CASSQDGAVPTQYF. In DNA, the CDR3 is TGTGCCAGCAGCCAAGATGGGGCGGTCCCGACCCAGTACTTC.

V and J are TRBV7-9 and TRBJ2-7, with 16 positions matching TRBD2. With V trimmed by 5 bases and J by 6 bases, 4 bases remained unmatched. The CDR3 spans 15 residues. Germline lookup yields CDR1 SEHNR and CDR2 FQNEAQ (reference sequence). The CDR3, as DNA: TGTGCCAGCAGCACGGGACTAGCGGGAGGGGGCGAGCAGTACTTC. As protein: CASSTGLAGGGEQYF.

The rearrangement uses TRBV4-2 and TRBJ1-2; 10 bases agree with TRBD1. The germline CDR1 and CDR2 sequences are LGHNA and YNFKEQ. This CDR3 has 16 amino acids. V gave up 3 bases and J gave up 8 bases; unmatched junction bases: 12. The CDR3 reads CASSHDLRDRGFGYTF. As DNA, the CDR3 is TGTGCCAGCAGCCATGACCTCCGGGACAGGGGATTCGGCTACACCTTC.

The chain uses TRBV10-3 and TRBJ1-2, with D uncertain. Trimming took 4 bases from V and 3 from J, leaving 3 bases between them. Germline V gene sequence: CDR1 ENHRY, CDR2 SYGVKD. This CDR3 comprises 11 residues. CDR3 protein: CAISADYGYTF. CDR3 nucleotide sequence: TGTGCCATCAGTGCGGACTATGGCTACACCTTC.

This chain connects TRBV18 to TRBJ1-4; 9 positions agree with TRBD1. J gave up 7 bases and V 3 bases, and 12 bases lay outside the gene matches. CDR1 is KGHSH, CDR2 LQKENI, per germline. The CDR3 is 17 residues long. The CDR3 reads CASSPNAMTGGFEKLFF. The DNA for the CDR3 is TGTGCCAGCTCACCCAATGCCATGACAGGGGGTTTTGAAAAACTGTTTTTT.

The V and J genes are TRBV2 and TRBJ2-3; the D gene is possibly TRBD2 (5 bases). The V end was cut by 9 bases, the J end by 3 bases, with 19 bases between. Germline CDR1 is SNHLY and CDR2 is FYNNEI. The CDR3 totals 15 residues. The CDR3 DNA reads as TGTGCCAGAGCCTATATCGGGATGTGGACAGATACGCAGTATTTT. Its protein is CARAYIGMWTDTQYF.

The rearrangement joins TRBV30 to TRBJ2-5; a weak D match, TRBD1 (6 bases). V lost 0 bases and J lost 5, with 16 bases in between. This CDR3 region has 15 residues. Germline V lookup: CDR1 GTSNPN, CDR2 SVGIG (reference sequence). The DNA of the CDR3 is TGTGCCTGGAGTGTCGCAGGCAGGGGTGGGGAGACCCAGTACTTC. The encoded protein is CAWSVAGRGGETQYF.

The V and J genes are TRBV19 and TRBJ2-3, with D maybe TRBD1 (6 bases). The CDR3 consists of 13 residues. CDR1 is LNHDA, CDR2 SQIVND, per germline (reference sequence). Trimming cost V 3 bases and J 3 bases, with 7 bases left between them. This chain's CDR3 is CASSMQGTDTQYF. CDR3 DNA sequence: TGTGCCAGTAGTATGCAGGGGACAGATACGCAGTATTTT.

The chain employs TRBV19 and TRBJ2-7; 9 bases are shared with TRBD1. This CDR3 is built from 14 residues. Germline V gives CDR1 LNHDA, CDR2 SQIVND (reference sequence). With 6 bases clipped from V and 6 bases from J, the junction kept 9 bases outside the gene matches. CDR3 in DNA: TGTGCCAGTAGCACGGGACAGGGTAGTGTCGAGCAGTACTTC. This gives the protein CASSTGQGSVEQYF.